The 25 T cell receptor beta chains in this list originate from one sample, sequenced in a study of blood T cell repertoires in COVID-19. The protocol was immunoSEQ multiplex PCR, while the TCRdb copy is restricted to in-frame clones and leaves out a portion. The table records 150,000 to 200,000 clones, around 85% of them present only once. Sequenced material: peripheral blood. These receptors came from a human donor with acute or convalescent COVID-19. The donor label of this sample is uncertain.

This clone was detected once. The chain combines TRBV5-6 with TRBJ1-4; no clear D. In germline, CDR1 is SGHDT, CDR2 YYEEEE. The ends were cut back, 0 bases at V and 8 bases at J, with 5 bases in the middle. This CDR3 has 12 amino acids. CDR3 residues: CASSLGGEKLFF. The CDR3 bases are TGTGCCAGCAGCTTGGGCGGAGAAAAACTGTTTTTT.

This chain joins TRBV5-1 and TRBJ1-2; 7 nucleotides match TRBD1. The CDR3 contains 14 residues. Germline lookup yields CDR1 SGHRS and CDR2 YFSETQ. After removal of 4 bases from V and 6 bases from J, the junction contained 9 bases not matched to a gene. As DNA, the CDR3 is TGCGCCAGCAGCCCGGGACAGCCAAGCAATGGCTACACCTTC. It is translated as CASSPGQPSNGYTF.

This chain joins TRBV11-3 and TRBJ1-4; a weak D match, TRBD1 (6 bases). The CDR3 totals 18 residues. V lost 5 bases, J lost 0 bases, and 19 bases lay in between. The germline gives CDR1 SGHNT, CDR2 YENEEA. DNA of the CDR3: TGTGCCAGCAGCATAACCGGGACATCTCTGACAACTAATGAAAAACTGTTTTTT. It translates to CASSITGTSLTTNEKLFF.

This chain connects TRBV6-5 to TRBJ2-7, with D maybe TRBD1 (6 bases). V lost 5 bases and J lost 5, with 19 bases in between. The CDR3 loop spans 15 amino acids. Germline CDR1 is MNHEY and CDR2 is SVGAGI. As DNA, the CDR3 is TGTGCCAGCAGTAGGAGCCCCAGGGGACGGAACGAGCAGTACTTC. It translates to CASSRSPRGRNEQYF.

J is TRBJ2-1 and V is TRBV19; 7 bases map to TRBD1. The CDR3 sequence is 17 residues long. Germline V gene sequence: CDR1 LNHDA, CDR2 SQIVND (reference sequence). J was trimmed by 7 bases and V by 0 bases; bases with no gene match: 12. As DNA, the CDR3 is TGTGCCAGTAGTATAGAGACCAGGGGGAAACAGTGGAATGAGCAGTTCTTC. Translation: CASSIETRGKQWNEQFF.

The J gene is TRBJ2-7, the V gene TRBV11-2; tentative D call: TRBD1 (6 bases). V lost 5 bases and J 4 bases, leaving 18 bases between the germline ends. The CDR3 extends over 15 amino acids. Germline lookup yields CDR1 SGHAT and CDR2 FQNNGV. As DNA, the CDR3 is TGTGCCAGCAGCCCTCGGACAGAGCTGCGGTACGAGCAGTACTTC. This gives the protein CASSPRTELRYEQYF.

CDR3 sequence (DNA): TGTGCCATCAGTGAGACCGTACCAGGCTACGAGCAGTACTTC. Protein product: CAISETVPGYEQYF. The chain links TRBV10-3 to TRBJ2-7; D is unresolved. The CDR3 contains 14 residues. Germline lookup yields CDR1 ENHRY and CDR2 SYGVKD. Trimming shortened V by 2 bases and J by 3 bases, and 11 bases separated the two germline ends.

In DNA, the CDR3 is TGTGCCAGCAGCTTATCAGTCCAGCCCCAGCATTTT. Its protein product is CASSLSVQPQHF. The rearrangement links TRBV7-2 to TRBJ1-5; the D is unclear. This CDR3 comprises 12 residues. The germline V gene encodes CDR1 SGHTA and CDR2 FQGNSA. The ends were cut back, 2 bases at V and 7 bases at J, with 6 bases in the middle. Variable domain in full (rest from reference TRBV7-2 and TRBJ1-5): GAGVSQSPSNKVTEKGKDVELRCDPISGHTALYWYRQSLGQGLEFLIYFQGNSAPDKSGLPSDRFSAERTGGSVSTLTIQRTQQEDSAVYLCASSLSVQPQHFGDGTRLSIL.

The chain uses TRBV9 and TRBJ1-4, with D tentatively TRBD1 (6 bases). In germline, CDR1 is SGDLS, CDR2 YYNGEE. The CDR3 spans 14 residues. The V gene lost 3 bases and the J gene lost 3 bases, with 9 bases spanning the gap. The CDR3 is CASSAQGSNEKLFF. As DNA, the CDR3 is TGTGCCAGCAGCGCACAGGGATCTAATGAAAAACTGTTTTTT. The variable domain in full, with the rest retrieved from reference TRBV9 and TRBJ1-4, is DSGVTQTPKHLITATGQRVTLRCSPRSGDLSVYWYQQSLDQGLQFLIQYYNGEERAKGNILERFSAQQFPDLHSELNLSSLELGDSALYFCASSAQGSNEKLFFGSGTQLSVL.

The chain recombines TRBV7-3 with TRBJ2-3; 9 nucleotides align to TRBD2. The CDR3 loop spans 14 amino acids. J lost 4 bases, V lost 6 bases, and 5 bases had no gene match. The V gene's germline CDR1 is SGHTA and CDR2 FQGTGA. The CDR3 loop reads CASRNSGGPDTQYF. The DNA for the CDR3 is TGTGCCAGCAGGAATAGCGGGGGACCAGATACGCAGTATTTT.

V gene TRBV19 combines with J gene TRBJ1-5; tentative D call: TRBD1 (5 bases). The germline CDR1 and CDR2 sequences are LNHDA and SQIVND (reference sequence). This CDR3 is built from 15 residues. Trimming removed 7 bases from V and 5 bases from J, with 18 bases in between. The CDR3 loop is CASTSGWGRDQPQHF. In DNA, the CDR3 is TGTGCCAGTACCTCGGGTTGGGGCAGAGATCAGCCCCAGCATTTT.

This clone was detected a few times. The chain couples TRBV7-9 to TRBJ2-1; the match to TRBD2 covers 8 bases. With 8 bases clipped from V and 1 base from J, the junction kept 4 bases outside the gene matches. CDR1 and CDR2 from the germline V gene are SEHNR and FQNEAQ (reference sequence). This CDR3 contains 14 residues. CDR3: CASYGGASYNEQFF. The CDR3 bases are TGTGCCAGCTACGGGGGGGCTTCCTACAATGAGCAGTTCTTC.

CDR3 coding DNA: TGTGCCAGCAGCGTAGTCCCAGCGGGGATGGGAGAGACCCAGTACTTC. Encoded protein: CASSVVPAGMGETQYF. The chain uses TRBV9 and TRBJ2-5, with 7 bases aligning to TRBD2. V gave up 0 bases and J gave up 4 bases; unmatched junction bases: 9. The CDR3 is 16 residues long. Germline V CDR1 and CDR2: SGDLS, YYNGEE.

The chain couples TRBV7-8 to TRBJ2-2, with D uncertain. Trimming removed 5 bases at V and 5 bases at J, with 15 bases between. This CDR3 region has 15 residues. Germline lookup yields CDR1 SGHVS and CDR2 FQNEAQ. The CDR3 is CASSPRKAATGELFF. CDR3 bases: TGTGCCAGCAGCCCCCGTAAGGCGGCGACCGGGGAGCTGTTTTTT.

This sequence joins TRBV9 and TRBJ2-7; 10 bases fit TRBD2. CDR1 and CDR2 from the germline V gene are SGDLS and YYNGEE. The CDR3 length is 15 residues. J was trimmed by 5 bases and V by 3 bases; bases with no gene match: 8. In DNA form, the CDR3 reads TGTGCCAGCAGCGCCTATCTAGCGGGGGACCACGAGCAGTACTTC. Its protein product is CASSAYLAGDHEQYF.

This clone was recorded once. This chain connects TRBV5-1 to TRBJ1-2; the D is unclear. The germline gives CDR1 SGHRS, CDR2 YFSETQ. This CDR3 region has 13 residues. V lost 3 bases and J lost 4, with 10 bases in between. CDR3 in amino acids: CASSSGIFYGYTF. In nucleotides, the CDR3 is TGCGCCAGCAGCTCCGGGATTTTCTATGGCTACACCTTC.

The chain couples TRBV2 to TRBJ1-2; D might be TRBD1 (5 bases). Per the germline V gene, CDR1 is SNHLY and CDR2 is FYNNEI. The CDR3 runs 15 residues. V lost 0 bases and J lost 8, with 16 bases in between. In DNA, the CDR3 is TGTGCCAGCAGTGAAGCAGGGTTGAGGACATCGGGCTACACCTTC. This translates into CASSEAGLRTSGYTF.

The chain couples TRBV18 to TRBJ2-3, with D maybe TRBD1 (6 bases). Trimming cost V 5 bases and J 1 base, with 10 bases left between them. The CDR3 is 14 residues long. Germline CDR1 is KGHSH and CDR2 is LQKENI. The CDR3 coding sequence is TGTGCCAGCTCAACTGCAGGGGGCACAGATACGCAGTATTTT. This gives the protein CASSTAGGTDTQYF.

V and J are TRBV9 and TRBJ2-1, with D tentatively TRBD1 (6 bases). This CDR3 comprises 16 residues. V shed 0 bases and J shed 8 bases, with 18 bases lying between them. Germline V CDR1 and CDR2: SGDLS, YYNGEE. The CDR3 protein is CASSVEIGGQGYEQFF. The CDR3, as DNA: TGTGCCAGCAGCGTAGAGATAGGAGGTCAGGGGTATGAGCAGTTCTTC. Based on the CDR3 plus reference TRBV9 and TRBJ2-1, the full variable domain is DSGVTQTPKHLITATGQRVTLRCSPRSGDLSVYWYQQSLDQGLQFLIQYYNGEERAKGNILERFSAQQFPDLHSELNLSSLELGDSALYFCASSVEIGGQGYEQFFGPGTRLTVL.

V usage is TRBV19 and J usage is TRBJ2-5, with D possibly matching TRBD2 (6 bases). V was cut by 3 bases and J by 0 bases, with 8 bases left in between. The CDR3 has 14 amino acids. Germline assignment: CDR1 LNHDA and CDR2 SQIVND (reference sequence). CDR3 coding DNA: TGTGCCAGTAGTATTGGGAGGTACCAAGAGACCCAGTACTTC. Residues: CASSIGRYQETQYF.

The V call is TRBV6-1, the J call TRBJ1-5, with a tentative D call TRBD1 (6 bases). Per the germline V gene, CDR1 is MNHNS and CDR2 is SASEGT. V lost 6 bases and J lost 7, with 16 bases in between. There are 14 residues in the CDR3. CDR3 protein: CASSETGRWQPQHF. CDR3 sequence (DNA): TGTGCCAGCAGCGAAACAGGGCGCTGGCAGCCCCAGCATTTT.

The table lists this clone with a few counts. The chain uses TRBV24-1 and TRBJ1-2, with a tentative D call TRBD1 (5 bases). Germline lookup yields CDR1 KGHDR and CDR2 SFDVKD. This CDR3 spans 13 amino acids. Deletions cut 10 bases from V and 3 bases from J, with 14 bases between. As DNA, the CDR3 is TGTGCCACGGCATCGGGGACTGACTATGGCTACACCTTC. Residues: CATASGTDYGYTF.

This clone appeared a few times. This chain links TRBV11-2 with TRBJ1-2; D unresolved. Germline V gene lookup returns CDR1 SGHAT and CDR2 FQNNGV. V lost 3 bases to trimming and J lost 8 bases, with 16 bases between them. The CDR3 is made up of 14 amino acids. The CDR3 DNA reads TGTGCCAGCAGCTTTTCCGGGTCCCACCCGGGCTACACCTTC. It codes for CASSFSGSHPGYTF.

The chain employs TRBV6-2 or TRBV6-3 and TRBJ1-6; D is perhaps TRBD1 (6 bases). CDR1 and CDR2 (germline): MNHEY, SVGEGT. CDR3 size: 15 residues. The germline V and J ends were trimmed by 5 bases and 7 bases, with 15 bases remaining between them. CDR3 sequence: CASSQGSSPNSPLHF. The CDR3 DNA follows: TGTGCCAGCAGTCAGGGGAGTTCACCAAATTCACCCCTCCACTTT.

The V call is TRBV28, the J call TRBJ2-2; TRBD2 aligns across 7 bases. The trim removed 6 bases at V and 7 bases at J, leaving 11 bases unmatched. The CDR3 runs 15 residues. Germline-derived CDR1 and CDR2 are MDHEN and SYDVKM. CDR3 protein: CASRFGGEGSGELFF. CDR3 nucleotides: TGTGCCAGCAGGTTCGGCGGGGAGGGAAGCGGGGAGCTGTTTTTT.